These 13 T cell receptor beta chains came from one sample sequenced in a study of cytomegalovirus exposure and HLA in healthy donors. PCR was performed using 60 Vbeta and 13 Jbeta primers. Sequencing was performed with immunoSEQ multiplex PCR; in TCRdb, only in-frame clones are kept and a portion is missing. The repertoire has under 150,000 clones, roughly two thirds of them found once; the top ten carry roughly 8.3%. The sample taken for sequencing was PBMCs. The receptor set was obtained from a man in his late teens or twenties in good health and CMV-seropositive.

The rearrangement uses TRBV7-7 and TRBJ1-1, with 7 bases matching TRBD1. Trimming at V came to 5 bases and at J to 0 bases, leaving 9 bases not matched to a gene. Per germline, CDR1 SSHAT and CDR2 FNYEAQ (reference sequence). The CDR3 contains 16 residues. CDR3 DNA: TGTGCCAGCAGCCCCGCTGGGACAGAAATGAACACTGAAGCTTTCTTT. Translating it yields CASSPAGTEMNTEAFF.

This clone was counted only a few times. The chain is built from TRBV7-9 and TRBJ1-5, with a weak D call TRBD1 (5 bases). In germline, CDR1 is SEHNR, CDR2 FQNEAQ (reference sequence). The CDR3 is made up of 14 amino acids. The V and J ends lost 6 bases and 4 bases respectively, with 13 bases between them. CDR3: CASSSGGRNQPQHF. CDR3 sequence (DNA): TGTGCCAGCAGTTCCGGGGGGAGGAATCAGCCCCAGCATTTT. The full variable domain, completed using reference TRBV7-9 and TRBJ1-5, is DTGVSQNPRHKITKRGQNVTFRCDPISEHNRLYWYRQTLGQGPEFLTYFQNEAQLEKSRLLSDRFSAERPKGSFSTLEIQRTEQGDSAMYLCASSSGGRNQPQHFGDGTRLSIL.

The chain links TRBV2 to TRBJ2-1, with 8 bases fitting TRBD1. With 5 bases clipped from V and 6 bases from J, the junction kept 9 bases outside the gene matches. The CDR3 is made up of 15 amino acids. In germline, CDR1 is SNHLY, CDR2 FYNNEI. The CDR3 DNA reads TGTGCCAGCAGTCGAAGACAGGGGCTCGTCAATGAGCAGTTCTTC. Protein sequence: CASSRRQGLVNEQFF.

This chain links TRBV2 with TRBJ1-2, with TRBD1 matching 10 bases. V gave up 6 bases and J gave up 1 base; unmatched junction bases: 11. The CDR3 consists of 17 residues. CDR1 is SNHLY and CDR2 is FYNNEI in the germline V gene. The CDR3 nucleotides are TGTGCCAGCAGCCCCAAGGGACAGGGGTCGGTTAACTATGGCTACACCTTC. This codes for CASSPKGQGSVNYGYTF.

The chain couples TRBV11-2 to TRBJ1-1; D may be TRBD1 (5 bases). Trimming removed 8 bases at V and 4 bases at J, with 20 bases between. Germline CDR1 SGHAT, CDR2 FQNNGV. The CDR3 totals 15 residues. CDR3 in amino acids: CASAPFGRGSTEAFF. DNA of the CDR3: TGTGCCAGCGCCCCATTTGGGAGGGGAAGCACTGAAGCTTTCTTT.

The chain couples TRBV7-3 to TRBJ1-1; D is unresolved. V dropped 5 bases and J dropped 4 bases, with 14 bases sitting between them. Germline V CDR1 and CDR2: SGHTA, FQGTGA. This CDR3 has 14 amino acids. The CDR3 DNA follows: TGTGCCAGCAGCCCATCCCGGGGTCCCACTGAAGCTTTCTTT. Translation gives CASSPSRGPTEAFF.

This rearrangement joins TRBV15 to TRBJ2-2, with 7 bases fitting TRBD2. The CDR3 loop spans 14 amino acids. The V and J ends lost 0 bases and 6 bases, in that order; junction bases with no gene match: 1. The germline V gene has CDR1 LNHNV and CDR2 YYDKDF (reference sequence). CDR3 in DNA: TGTGCCACCAGCAGAGATCGGGGGGCCGGGGAGCTGTTTTTT. Protein product: CATSRDRGAGELFF.

This clone was picked up a small number of times. The V and J genes are TRBV30 and TRBJ2-2; the match to TRBD1 covers 7 bases. The CDR3 contains 16 residues. CDR1 is GTSNPN and CDR2 is SVGIG in the germline V gene (reference sequence). J gave up 0 bases and V 4 bases, and 8 bases lay outside the gene matches. In DNA form, the CDR3 reads TGTGCCTGGATAAACAGGGGCCACCCGAACACCGGGGAGCTGTTTTTT. Protein: CAWINRGHPNTGELFF. The variable domain in full, completed from reference TRBV30 and TRBJ2-2, reads SQTIHQWPATLVQPVGSPLSLECTVEGTSNPNLYWYRQAAGRGLQLLFYSVGIGQISSEVPQNLSASRPQDRQFILSSKKLLLSDSGFYLCAWINRGHPNTGELFFGEGSRLTVL.

The chain couples TRBV6-5 to TRBJ1-1; TRBD1 agrees at 10 bases. The CDR3 has 14 amino acids. Trimming cost V 6 bases and J 4 bases; bases outside gene matches: 5. Germline CDR1 and CDR2: MNHEY and SVGAGI. CDR3 residues: CASRGWTGGTEAFF. In nucleotides, the CDR3 is TGTGCCAGCAGGGGTTGGACAGGGGGCACTGAAGCTTTCTTT.

The chain carries TRBV28 and TRBJ1-6; D is unresolved. This CDR3 comprises 18 residues. V was clipped by 5 bases and J by 6 bases, with 23 bases between them. Looked up from germline, CDR1 is MDHEN and CDR2 is SYDVKM. CDR3 amino acids: CASSLQTWRGGANSPLHF. CDR3 coding DNA: TGTGCCAGCAGTCTCCAGACGTGGCGGGGTGGCGCTAATTCACCCCTCCACTTT.

The rearrangement joins TRBV28 to TRBJ2-2, with D tentatively TRBD2 (6 bases). Germline loops: CDR1 MDHEN, CDR2 SYDVKM. CDR3 size: 13 residues. V was trimmed by 8 bases and J by 4 bases, leaving 11 bases between them. CDR3 sequence: CASQTSSTGELFF. The DNA of the CDR3 is TGTGCCAGCCAGACTAGTTCCACCGGGGAGCTGTTTTTT.

The CDR3 sequence: CASSNRDRGGFGQFF. CDR3 in DNA: TGTGCCAGCAGTAACCGGGACAGGGGTGGTTTCGGGCAGTTCTTC. This sequence joins TRBV6-6 and TRBJ2-1; 10 bases align to TRBD1. V was clipped by 5 bases and J by 12 bases; unmatched bases: 13. The CDR3 extends over 15 amino acids. Germline V gene lookup returns CDR1 MNHNY and CDR2 SVGAGI (reference sequence).

This sequence joins TRBV5-1 and TRBJ1-2, with 12 positions matching TRBD1. Germline lookup yields CDR1 SGHRS and CDR2 YFSETQ. The junction had 9 bases not matched to a gene; V was cut back by 7 bases and J by 8 bases. The CDR3 runs 14 residues. CDR3 DNA sequence: TGCGCCAGCGGGGGGACAGGGGGCTCGGTCGGCTACACCTTC. Residues: CASGGTGGSVGYTF.